One T cell receptor (beta chain) is described in this entry. What antigen it recognizes has not been identified. No base quality information exists; no much larger clone differs at one position. The same CDR3 arises from other DNA sequences in this sample as well. The germline V gene provides CDR1 MGHDK and CDR2 SYGVNS. From its cysteine to its phenylalanine, the CDR3 spans 14 amino acids. The only DNA kept is the CDR3, 42 bases in frame from the first base. Trimming at the junction amounts to 2 bases on V and 2 bases on J, and the germline ends lie 6 bases apart. Participants in the prospective study were enrolled through a virtual design, were aged about 18 to 100 years, and lived in about 25 United States geographic areas. To assign participants to cohorts, the prospective study relied on clinical history that participants themselves reported in a screening survey and a study questionnaire. Recovered participants in ImmuneRACE Cohort 3 were defined as having two consecutive negative NP/OP PCR tests, clearance from a healthcare professional, or resolution of symptoms. Each participant in the prospective study had whole blood, serum and a nasopharyngeal or oropharyngeal swab collected by mobile phlebotomists. Prospective study participants could optionally give additional blood draws and questionnaires over an approximately two-month period. Prospective study blood samples were shipped either frozen or at room temperature before DNA extraction.

The data originate from a study of blood T cell repertoires in COVID-19 (dated by TCRdb to the early 2020s). Regarding the research as a whole: Samples from collaborators originated in the United States, Italy and Spain and spanned both the acute and convalescent phases of COVID-19. Samples were obtained from the ongoing ImmuneRACE study (first 160 participants) and from over 1,000 subjects provided by 6 global collaborators. HLA class I and class II types, where available, came from metadata supplied by the sample provider rather than from assay-based typing. The repertoires were released in a freely available public database meant as a resource for research on the immune response to SARS-CoV-2. The prospective study material was composed of cDNA or gDNA derived from T cells, B-cell-depleted T cells, or PBMCs. Sample metadata almost always included a de-identified subject ID, COVID-19 status, age in years and sex. Deeply sampled blood TCRbeta repertoires from subjects exposed to, actively infected with, or recovered from COVID-19 were included in the dataset.

General findings and caveats noted by the study authors: Clinical and demographic metadata were provided uncurated, with the amount varying by source and participant.

TCRbeta CDR3 regions were amplified from genomic DNA by means of the immunoSEQ Assay, a bias-controlled multiplex PCR. The paper's data handling went like this. The number of nucleated cells in each sample was estimated by amplification of reference gene primers within the assay. Sequence reads were collapsed and filtered to measure the absolute abundance of every unique TCRbeta CDR3 rearrangement. For each sample, productive Simpson clonality was calculated as the square root of Simpson's diversity index over productive rearrangements. TCRdb obtained this table from immuneACCESS and retained in-frame rearrangements with V and J assigned. These tables miss some clones; where compared with another copy, unresolved V genes account for less than half of the shortfall, and the remainder is unexplained. That table is the source of V, J and clone size, and D and trimming were worked out from the DNA. This sample gives about 160,000 clones in total; 82% of them show up just once. The ten largest clonotypes hold 15% to 20% of the sample.

The TCR sequence derives from a man between 60 and 70 years old who had recovered from COVID-19. The source material was PBMCs or T cells enriched from blood (not recorded which). The chain uses TRBV25-1 and TRBJ2-2; TRBD2 is a weak D gene call, 5 bases matching. CDR3 loop: CASSERLNTGELFF. The DNA sequence reads TGTGCCAGCAGTGAAAGACTAAACACCGGGGAGCTGTTTTTT.